Shown below are 23 T cell receptor beta chains from a single sample sequenced in a study of cytomegalovirus exposure and HLA in healthy donors. PCR primers comprised 60 Vbeta and 13 Jbeta primers. Only in-frame clones appear in the TCRdb table, and some are missing; sequencing was by immunoSEQ multiplex PCR. The data show 85,000 to 100,000 clones, with under 80% seen just once and 6.5% to 8.5% held by the top ten. The sequencing input was PBMCs. Every receptor here comes from a human donor in good health.

Regarding this clone: The identical CDR3 is also encoded by other nucleotide sequences in the sample. The rearrangement links TRBV5-8 to TRBJ1-4; 7 bases are a match to TRBD1. After removal of 3 bases from V and 2 bases from J, the junction contained 7 bases not matched to a gene. The germline CDR1 and CDR2 sequences are SGHTS and YDEGEE. The CDR3 extends over 16 amino acids. This CDR3 reads CASSSGQLATNEKLFF. The CDR3 nucleotides read TGTGCCAGCAGCTCGGGACAGCTAGCCACTAATGAAAAACTGTTTTTT.

V is TRBV5-1 and J is TRBJ2-2, with 12 bases fitting TRBD2. The CDR3 totals 18 residues. Per germline, CDR1 SGHRS and CDR2 YFSETQ. V lost 0 bases, J lost 4 bases, and 7 bases stayed unmatched. The CDR3 here is CASSLARLAGEGTGELFF. In DNA, the CDR3 is TGCGCCAGCAGCTTGGCCAGACTAGCGGGAGAAGGCACCGGGGAGCTGTTTTTT. Full variable domain (remainder filled in from reference TRBV5-1 and TRBJ2-2): KAGVTQTPRYLIKTRGQQVTLSCSPISGHRSVSWYQQTPGQGLQFLFEYFSETQRNKGNFPGRFSGRQFSNSRSEMNVSTLELGDSALYLCASSLARLAGEGTGELFFGEGSRLTVL.

The J gene is TRBJ2-2, the V gene TRBV10-3; D might be TRBD1 (6 bases). The V and J ends lost 6 bases and 4 bases respectively, with 15 bases between them. This CDR3 is built from 15 residues. The germline V gene has CDR1 ENHRY and CDR2 SYGVKD. CDR3 in DNA: TGTGCCATCAGGGCAAACAGGGAACCCACCGGGGAGCTGTTTTTT. Encoded protein: CAIRANREPTGELFF.

The chain has TRBV30 and TRBJ2-1; 13 bases align to TRBD2. V shed 8 bases and J 0 bases; nucleotides not matched to a gene: 13. The CDR3 runs 18 residues. Germline CDR1 reads GTSNPN; CDR2 reads SVGIG (reference sequence). CDR3 loop: CAGGGTSGAYSSYNEQFF. In nucleotides, the CDR3 is TGTGCCGGGGGGGGGACTAGCGGGGCTTACAGCTCCTACAATGAGCAGTTCTTC.

The V call is TRBV11-2, the J call TRBJ1-6; D is uncertain. This CDR3 has 14 residues. Per germline, CDR1 SGHAT and CDR2 FQNNGV. V was trimmed by 0 bases and J by 8 bases, leaving 8 bases between them. Here the CDR3 reads CASSLDQADSPLHF. In nucleotides, the CDR3 is TGTGCCAGCAGCTTAGATCAGGCAGATTCACCCCTCCACTTT.

The J gene is TRBJ1-2, the V gene TRBV29-1; TRBD1 might be the D (5 bases). The CDR3 runs to 13 residues. Germline values: CDR1 SQVTM, CDR2 ANQGSEA. The CDR3 DNA reads TGCGCCGCCCAACCCCCGGGACTACGAGGCTACACCTTC. Amino acid sequence: CAAQPPGLRGYTF.

This chain connects TRBV29-1 to TRBJ2-3, with D perhaps TRBD2 (5 bases). Germline V gives CDR1 SQVTM, CDR2 ANQGSEA. V lost 3 bases to trimming and J lost 6 bases, with 7 bases between them. There are 11 residues in the CDR3. The CDR3, as DNA: TGCAGCGTTGAGAGGGTGGATACGCAGTATTTT. It codes for CSVERVDTQYF.

The chain has TRBV6-5 and TRBJ1-5; tentatively, D is TRBD1 (5 bases). V was clipped by 5 bases and J by 0 bases, with 8 bases between them. Germline CDR1 reads MNHEY; CDR2 reads SVGAGI. This CDR3 is built from 14 residues. The CDR3 spells CASSPTVSNQPQHF. DNA of the CDR3: TGTGCCAGCAGTCCGACAGTTAGCAATCAGCCCCAGCATTTT.

The CDR3 is CASRRELSYNEQFF. CDR3 nucleotide sequence: TGTGCCAGTAGACGGGAGCTCTCCTACAATGAGCAGTTCTTC. The rearrangement joins TRBV19 to TRBJ2-1; perhaps TRBD2 as D (6 bases). This CDR3 spans 14 amino acids. Germline V gene sequence: CDR1 LNHDA, CDR2 SQIVND (reference sequence). Trimming stripped 6 bases from V and 0 bases from J, with 9 bases between.

This chain links TRBV5-4 with TRBJ2-5; 7 nucleotides align to TRBD1. Germline V gene lookup returns CDR1 SGHNT and CDR2 YYREEE (reference sequence). The CDR3 contains 16 residues. Trimming removed 6 bases from V and 1 base from J; junction bases left unmatched: 12. For the CDR3, the DNA is TGTGCCAGCACGGATGCGGCTAGGACAGGCCAAGAGACCCAGTACTTC. Translated: CASTDAARTGQETQYF.

This clone was counted between two and nine times. The chain links TRBV19 to TRBJ1-5; maybe TRBD1 (5 bases). Trimming removed 4 bases from V and 8 bases from J, with 12 bases in between. Germline loops: CDR1 LNHDA, CDR2 SQIVND (reference sequence). The CDR3 consists of 13 residues. The DNA for the CDR3 is TGTGCCAGTAGTACCAGGGTTAGGGAGCCCCAGCATTTT. It is translated as CASSTRVREPQHF.

V usage is TRBV9 and J usage is TRBJ2-1; unclear D gene. CDR3 length equals 12 residues. CDR1 is SGDLS, CDR2 YYNGEE, per germline. Between the trimmed V and J ends, which lost 0 bases and 6 bases, there was a span of 4 bases. CDR3 residues: CASSVVLNEQFF. The CDR3 nucleotides are TGTGCCAGCAGCGTAGTCCTCAATGAGCAGTTCTTC.

The chain recombines TRBV5-4 with TRBJ1-6; no clear D gene. V was trimmed by 0 bases and J by 5 bases, leaving 9 bases between them. This CDR3 is built from 15 residues. Germline CDR1 and CDR2: SGHNT and YYREEE (reference sequence). This CDR3 reads CASSLVDGNNSPLHF. The CDR3, as DNA: TGTGCCAGCAGCTTGGTGGACGGGAATAATTCACCCCTCCACTTT.

The J gene is TRBJ1-1, the V gene TRBV18; D possibly corresponds to TRBD1 (5 bases). This CDR3 has 15 residues. Germline lookup yields CDR1 KGHSH and CDR2 LQKENI. V was cut by 3 bases and J by 1 base, with 12 bases left in between. In DNA, the CDR3 is TGTGCCAGCTCACCGAGGACACTAACGAACACTGAAGCTTTCTTT. It translates to CASSPRTLTNTEAFF.

V gene TRBV7-2 combines with J gene TRBJ2-7; 11 bases line up with TRBD2. After removal of 2 bases from V and 2 bases from J, the junction contained 5 bases not matched to a gene. This CDR3 contains 16 residues. From germline, CDR1 is SGHTA and CDR2 FQGNSA. CDR3 amino acids: CASSLTGLAGTYEQYF. As DNA, the CDR3 is TGTGCCAGCAGCTTAACCGGACTAGCGGGCACCTACGAGCAGTACTTC.

CDR3 region: CASSIRGAGYEQYF. The DNA of the CDR3 is TGTGCCAGCAGCATACGGGGGGCAGGCTACGAGCAGTACTTC. The chain combines TRBV9 with TRBJ2-7; D perhaps matches TRBD2 (7 bases). Germline CDR1 and CDR2: SGDLS and YYNGEE. Trimming removed 4 bases at V and 3 bases at J, with 14 bases between. The CDR3 runs 14 residues.

The V call is TRBV7-2, the J call TRBJ1-2, with a weak D call TRBD1 (5 bases). The CDR3 runs 11 residues. V dropped 4 bases and J dropped 6 bases, with 6 bases sitting between them. CDR1 SGHTA and CDR2 FQGNSA come from the germline V gene. The CDR3 protein is CASSSRDGYTF. CDR3 sequence (DNA): TGTGCCAGCAGCTCCAGGGATGGCTACACCTTC.

The chain carries TRBV10-3 and TRBJ2-1, with D possibly matching TRBD2 (6 bases). Trimming left V 4 bases short and J 9 bases short, with 16 bases between. The CDR3 contains 14 residues. Germline values: CDR1 ENHRY, CDR2 SYGVKD. In nucleotides, the CDR3 is TGTGCCATCAGTGTTAGCGGCCCCCGGGGTGAGCAGTTCTTC. Translation: CAISVSGPRGEQFF.

CDR3 nucleotide sequence: TGTGCCAGCAGTTTGGTCAGGGAGGGCACTGAAGCTTTCTTT. This codes for CASSLVREGTEAFF. This sequence joins TRBV28 and TRBJ1-1, with D tentatively TRBD1 (5 bases). The CDR3 is 14 residues long. The V gene's germline CDR1 is MDHEN and CDR2 SYDVKM. Between the trimmed V and J ends, which lost 3 bases and 4 bases, there was a span of 12 bases.

This chain connects TRBV29-1 to TRBJ1-2; 8 nucleotides match TRBD1. This CDR3 has 11 residues. With V trimmed by 8 bases and J by 8 bases, 7 bases remained unmatched. Germline CDR1 is SQVTM and CDR2 is ANQGSEA. CDR3 coding DNA: TGCAGCACCCGGACAGGGTGGGGCTACACCTTC. Translated, it gives CSTRTGWGYTF. Using reference TRBV29-1 and TRBJ1-2 for the parts outside the CDR3, the full variable domain is SAVISQKPSRDICQRGTSLTIQCQVDSQVTMMFWYRQQPGQSLTLIATANQGSEATYESGFVIDKFPISRPNLTFSTLTVSNMSPEDSSIYLCSTRTGWGYTFGSGTRLTVV.

The J gene is TRBJ2-3, the V gene TRBV7-8; TRBD2 matches at 9 bases. The CDR3 length is 16 residues. With 5 bases clipped from V and 4 bases from J, the junction kept 10 bases outside the gene matches. Germline CDR1 is SGHVS and CDR2 is FQNEAQ. The CDR3 reads CASSPWSSGSPDTQYF. As DNA, the CDR3 is TGTGCCAGCAGCCCGTGGAGTAGCGGGAGCCCAGATACGCAGTATTTT.

The chain has TRBV18 and TRBJ2-7; 12 positions agree with TRBD1. V shed 2 bases, J shed 0 bases, and the junction held 8 bases outside the gene matches. The length of the CDR3 is 18 residues. CDR1 is KGHSH, CDR2 LQKENI, per germline. The CDR3 loop reads CASSPFGTGGYSSYEQYF. CDR3 coding DNA: TGTGCCAGCTCACCATTTGGGACAGGGGGCTATAGCTCCTACGAGCAGTACTTC.

The chain links TRBV5-1 to TRBJ2-1, with 8 bases identical to TRBD2. Looked up from germline, CDR1 is SGHRS and CDR2 is YFSETQ. Unmatched junction bases numbered 5, after V lost 0 bases and J lost 6 bases. CDR3 length: 15 amino acids. The CDR3 region is CASSLDTGGFNEQFF. CDR3 in DNA: TGCGCCAGCAGCTTGGATACGGGGGGGTTCAATGAGCAGTTCTTC.